This record looks at one T cell receptor (beta chain) sequence and its context. The data are from a study of blood T cell repertoires in COVID-19. As for the study in general: The samples span acute and convalescent COVID-19 from the United States, Italy and Spain.

Authors' analysis steps: How many nucleated cells were present was estimated from reference gene primer amplification. Profiled with immunoSEQ multiplex PCR; TCRdb holds only in-frame clones, not every one. That table is the source of V, J and clone size, and D and trimming were worked out from the DNA. The sample gives approximately 70,000 clones, about 85% of which show up once; about 3.4% is in the top ten. The germline V gene encodes CDR1 SNHLY and CDR2 FYNNEI. With 6 bases removed from V and 14 bases from J, the gap between germline ends came to 19 bases. This CDR3 has 13 amino acids. The sample comprised peripheral blood. V is TRBV2 and J is TRBJ1-4; the D is unclear. This receptor was taken from a woman aged 45-65 years with COVID-19, enrolled during active disease. CDR3 coding DNA: TGTGCCAGCAGGGAGGCCTCCCCGCTAGGGCTGTTTTTT. This codes for CASREASPLGLFF.